One sample yielded the 32 T cell receptor beta chains listed below, sequenced in a study of cytomegalovirus exposure and HLA in healthy donors. The PCR made use of 60 Vbeta and 13 Jbeta primers. Assay: immunoSEQ multiplex PCR; the TCRdb copy retains only in-frame clones and omits some. The data hold hundreds of thousands of clones, with approximately 81% observed a single time. The sequencing sample was made of PBMCs. All receptors derive from a girl aged 2 to 10 in good health and CMV-seronegative.

J is TRBJ2-1 and V is TRBV7-9; possible D gene TRBD1, 6 bases. The CDR3 extends over 16 amino acids. The germline V gene has CDR1 SEHNR and CDR2 FQNEAQ (reference sequence). Trimming stripped 5 bases from V and 5 bases from J, with 19 bases between. The DNA of the CDR3 is TGTGCCAGCAGCCCAAGACCGGGACATATCAACAATGAGCAGTTCTTC. This gives the protein CASSPRPGHINNEQFF.

The chain is built from TRBV29-1 and TRBJ2-3, with D possibly matching TRBD2 (5 bases). Per germline, CDR1 SQVTM and CDR2 ANQGSEA. This CDR3 comprises 16 residues. V lost 7 bases, J lost 4 bases, and 24 bases lay in between. CDR3 nucleotides: TGCAGCGCATCATCCGGGAAAGGAATAGACGCAGATACGCAGTATTTT. Its protein product is CSASSGKGIDADTQYF.

The rearrangement joins TRBV5-1 to TRBJ2-3; D is possibly TRBD1 (6 bases). This CDR3 is 15 amino acids long. The V gene lost 0 bases and the J gene lost 0 bases, with 8 bases spanning the gap. Germline CDR1 reads SGHRS; CDR2 reads YFSETQ. The CDR3: CASSLDGGSTDTQYF. CDR3 DNA sequence: TGCGCCAGCAGCTTGGATGGGGGCAGCACAGATACGCAGTATTTT.

The CDR3: CASSLRREGNEQFF. CDR3 in DNA: TGCGCCAGCAGCTTGAGGCGGGAGGGGAATGAGCAGTTCTTC. The V call is TRBV5-1, the J call TRBJ2-1; 9 nucleotides line up with TRBD2. The J segment lost 7 bases and the V segment lost 1 base, leaving 3 bases of the junction unmatched. The CDR3 spans 14 residues. Germline-derived CDR1 and CDR2 are SGHRS and YFSETQ.

The chain joins TRBV5-6 to TRBJ1-4, with D perhaps TRBD1 (5 bases). CDR1 is SGHDT and CDR2 is YYEEEE in the germline V gene. Deletions cut 2 bases from V and 7 bases from J, with 9 bases between. The CDR3 runs to 13 residues. This CDR3 reads CASSFLGGEKLFF. The CDR3, as DNA: TGTGCCAGCAGCTTCTTGGGGGGTGAAAAACTGTTTTTT.

This chain links TRBV7-6 with TRBJ2-5; 9 bases line up with TRBD2. CDR1 SGHVS and CDR2 FNYEAQ come from the germline V gene. The V gene end was trimmed by 1 base and the J gene end by 1 base; junction bases not matched to a gene: 1. The CDR3 is 15 residues long. CDR3 in amino acids: CASSLVRGGQETQYF. The DNA of the CDR3 is TGTGCCAGCAGCTTAGTGCGGGGGGGCCAAGAGACCCAGTACTTC.

The V gene is TRBV30, the J gene TRBJ1-2, with a tentative D call TRBD1 (5 bases). Germline CDR1 reads GTSNPN; CDR2 reads SVGIG (reference sequence). The CDR3 is 13 amino acids. The V end lost 3 bases, the J end lost 8 bases, and 16 bases lay between the germline ends. CDR3 protein: CAWSVHRPTGYTF. The CDR3, as DNA: TGTGCCTGGAGCGTCCACAGGCCCACCGGCTACACCTTC.

The chain couples TRBV5-6 to TRBJ1-2, with 9 bases lining up with TRBD1. J was trimmed by 7 bases and V by 6 bases; bases with no gene match: 10. The CDR3 runs 14 residues. Germline-derived CDR1 and CDR2 are SGHDT and YYEEEE. As DNA, the CDR3 is TGTGCCAGCACGGGGGACAGGGAACAATTTGGCTACACCTTC. Protein product: CASTGDREQFGYTF.

The CDR3 DNA reads TGTGCCAGCAGCTTAGCGGCGGGGGGTGGGAGCACAGATACGCAGTATTTT. The encoded protein is CASSLAAGGGSTDTQYF. The chain couples TRBV7-2 to TRBJ2-3; the match to TRBD2 covers 8 bases. The CDR3 length is 17 residues. CDR1 is SGHTA and CDR2 is FQGNSA in the germline V gene. Trimming removed 0 bases from V and 0 bases from J; junction bases left unmatched: 5.

The J gene is TRBJ2-7, the V gene TRBV30, with 7 bases matching TRBD1. CDR3 length equals 13 residues. Germline V gene data show CDR1 as GTSNPN and CDR2 as SVGIG (reference sequence). Trimming at V came to 7 bases and at J to 3 bases, leaving 9 bases not matched to a gene. The CDR3 DNA sequence: TGTGCCTACAACCCGGGACAGATCTACGAGCAGTACTTC. It encodes CAYNPGQIYEQYF. The full variable domain, with the rest looked up from reference TRBV30 and TRBJ2-7, is SQTIHQWPATLVQPVGSPLSLECTVEGTSNPNLYWYRQAAGRGLQLLFYSVGIGQISSEVPQNLSASRPQDRQFILSSKKLLLSDSGFYLCAYNPGQIYEQYFGPGTRLTVT.

The genes are TRBV9 and TRBJ1-1; 7 bases are shared with TRBD1. V was clipped by 4 bases and J by 0 bases; unmatched bases: 9. This CDR3 is 16 amino acids long. Germline CDR1 is SGDLS and CDR2 is YYNGEE. The CDR3 DNA reads as TGTGCCAGCAGCCCCGGACAGGTATTCATGAACACTGAAGCTTTCTTT. This codes for CASSPGQVFMNTEAFF.

This clone has just a few counts. The CDR3 DNA follows: TGTGCCAGCAGTGGCAGGGGGAATGAGCAGTTCTTC. The encoded protein is CASSGRGNEQFF. The V and J genes are TRBV25-1 and TRBJ2-1, with 7 bases lining up with TRBD1. The CDR3 contains 12 residues. Germline V gene lookup returns CDR1 MGHDK and CDR2 SYGVNS. V lost 4 bases to trimming and J lost 7 bases; unmatched junction nucleotides: 1.

The CDR3 loop reads CASSPLGGSSDTEAFF. The CDR3 DNA reads TGTGCCAGCAGCCCCCTCGGGGGGTCGAGTGATACTGAAGCTTTCTTT. The chain recombines TRBV5-6 with TRBJ1-1, with D possibly matching TRBD1 (5 bases). The germline V and J ends were trimmed by 4 bases and 5 bases, with 21 bases remaining between them. This CDR3 comprises 16 residues. The germline CDR1 and CDR2 sequences are SGHDT and YYEEEE.

A note on this clone: One end of the junction is discordant with germline, which a read error may explain. This chain joins TRBV2 and TRBJ2-6; the D gene is possibly TRBD1 (5 bases). CDR3 length: 15 amino acids. Per the germline V gene, CDR1 is SNHLY and CDR2 is FYNNEI. CDR3 residues: CASSEAVSGANVLIF. CDR3 nucleotide sequence: TGTGCCAGCAGTGAAGCGGTATCTGGGGCCAACGTCCTGATTTTC.

The chain uses TRBV6-6 and TRBJ2-3, with TRBD2 matching 7 bases. Per the germline V gene, CDR1 is MNHNY and CDR2 is SVGAGI (reference sequence). After removal of 2 bases from V and 6 bases from J, the junction contained 5 bases not matched to a gene. CDR3 length equals 14 residues. The CDR3 region has the DNA TGTGCCAGCAGTTACCCCGGACTAGTTGATACGCAGTATTTT. Its translation: CASSYPGLVDTQYF.

This clone came up once. The V and J genes are TRBV11-3 and TRBJ2-3, with TRBD1 identical over 10 bases. Germline CDR1 reads SGHNT; CDR2 reads YENEEA. J gave up 3 bases and V 5 bases, and 8 bases lay outside the gene matches. CDR3 length: 16 residues. The CDR3 here is CASSLATGGTTDTQYF. In nucleotides, the CDR3 is TGTGCCAGCAGCCTAGCGACAGGGGGCACGACAGATACGCAGTATTTT.

This clone has just one count. This chain links TRBV29-1 with TRBJ1-2; TRBD1 is a possible D gene (5 bases). The germline V gene encodes CDR1 SQVTM and CDR2 ANQGSEA. Trimming shortened V by 8 bases and J by 1 base, and 23 bases separated the two germline ends. The CDR3 length is 16 residues. The CDR3 reads CSSDRDGGQINYGYTF. In DNA form, the CDR3 reads TGCAGCTCTGATAGGGACGGGGGTCAAATTAACTATGGCTACACCTTC.

The chain employs TRBV5-1 and TRBJ2-2, with a weak D call TRBD2 (5 bases). The V gene's germline CDR1 is SGHRS and CDR2 YFSETQ. The CDR3 sequence is 14 residues long. V was shortened by 2 bases and J by 5 bases, with 10 bases between the two germline ends. Written as DNA, the CDR3 is TGCGCCAGCAGCTTTGCCGGGGAGACCGGGGAGCTGTTTTTT. Translation: CASSFAGETGELFF.

J is TRBJ2-1 and V is TRBV11-2; 11 bases are a match to TRBD2. The germline gives CDR1 SGHAT, CDR2 FQNNGV. CDR3 size: 16 residues. V lost 2 bases, J lost 7 bases, and 7 bases stayed unmatched. The CDR3 DNA is TGTGCCAGCAGCTTAAAGGTAGCGGGAGGGCGGAATGAGCAGTTCTTC. Residues: CASSLKVAGGRNEQFF.

The rearrangement links TRBV2 to TRBJ2-1, with a possible D match to TRBD1 (5 bases). V was clipped by 5 bases and J by 1 base, with 21 bases between them. This CDR3 has 18 amino acids. In germline, CDR1 is SNHLY, CDR2 FYNNEI. CDR3 nucleotides: TGTGCCAGCAGTTTTTCAGGACACGCAGCGTTTTCCTACAATGAGCAGTTCTTC. This encodes CASSFSGHAAFSYNEQFF.

The table lists this clone with a few counts. The V and J genes are TRBV7-9 and TRBJ2-7; the D is unclear. Trimming pared 4 bases from V and 4 bases from J, leaving 5 bases between. Germline CDR1 SEHNR, CDR2 FQNEAQ (reference sequence). This CDR3 region has 11 residues. CDR3 DNA: TGTGCCAGCAGCTACCTATACGAGCAGTACTTC. This encodes CASSYLYEQYF.

This chain joins TRBV5-8 and TRBJ1-5; 8 positions agree with TRBD1. This CDR3 has 16 residues. CDR1 SGHTS and CDR2 YDEGEE come from the germline V gene. The J segment lost 4 bases and the V segment lost 4 bases, leaving 10 bases of the junction unmatched. DNA of the CDR3: TGTGCCAGCAGCCAGGACAGGGTTCGGGGTAATCAGCCCCAGCATTTT. Protein: CASSQDRVRGNQPQHF.

The rearrangement joins TRBV7-9 to TRBJ1-3; 11 nucleotides agree with TRBD1. V lost 5 bases, J lost 0 bases, and 6 bases stayed unmatched. The CDR3 spans 17 residues. Per germline, CDR1 SEHNR and CDR2 FQNEAQ (reference sequence). The chain's CDR3 is CASSHPGTGGSGNTIYF. In DNA, the CDR3 is TGTGCCAGCAGCCACCCAGGGACAGGGGGCTCTGGAAACACCATATATTTT.

This clone has only one observation. CDR3 sequence reads: CASSSRTGWEQYF. The CDR3, as DNA: TGTGCCAGCAGCTCCCGGACTGGTTGGGAGCAGTACTTC. J is TRBJ2-7 and V is TRBV5-4, with TRBD2 as a possible D gene (5 bases). The ends were cut back, 3 bases at V and 7 bases at J, with 14 bases in the middle. Germline CDR1 SGHNT, CDR2 YYREEE (reference sequence). The CDR3 consists of 13 residues.

In this sample, this clone turned up once. The CDR3 DNA reads as TGTGCCAGCAGTTACTCGATAGGGGGCGAATCACCCCTCCACTTT. It encodes CASSYSIGGESPLHF. V and J are TRBV6-6 and TRBJ1-6, with 7 bases matching TRBD1. This CDR3 has 15 residues. The ends lost 0 bases at V and 10 bases at J; junction bases unmatched: 6. Germline V gene lookup returns CDR1 MNHNY and CDR2 SVGAGI (reference sequence).

The chain combines TRBV2 with TRBJ2-5; no reliable D call. The V gene lost 6 bases and the J gene lost 5 bases, with 7 bases spanning the gap. The CDR3 spans 11 residues. Germline CDR1 is SNHLY and CDR2 is FYNNEI. Here the CDR3 DNA reads TGTGCCAGCAGGTCCCCTGAGACCCAGTACTTC. Amino acids: CASRSPETQYF.

In its sample, this clone was seen a few times. This rearrangement joins TRBV29-1 to TRBJ1-2; the match to TRBD1 covers 8 bases. The CDR3 spans 17 residues. The germline V gene has CDR1 SQVTM and CDR2 ANQGSEA. J lost 3 bases, V lost 4 bases, and 16 bases had no gene match. CDR3 region: CSVGGQGSRASYYGYTF. In nucleotides, the CDR3 is TGCAGCGTTGGCGGACAGGGTTCAAGGGCATCTTACTATGGCTACACCTTC.

V usage is TRBV10-1 and J usage is TRBJ2-3; possible D gene TRBD1, 6 bases. The CDR3 length is 14 residues. Trimming shortened V by 3 bases and J by 4 bases, and 11 bases separated the two germline ends. Germline CDR1 WNHNN, CDR2 SYGVQD (reference sequence). Written as DNA, the CDR3 is TGCGCCAGCAGTGAAGGGGGTAGCGCAGATACGCAGTATTTT. Its protein is CASSEGGSADTQYF.

The V call is TRBV5-6, the J call TRBJ1-3, with D unresolved. CDR3 length equals 16 residues. Looked up from germline, CDR1 is SGHDT and CDR2 is YYEEEE. Trimming left V 0 bases short and J 0 bases short, with 10 bases between. The CDR3 DNA sequence: TGTGCCAGCAGCTTGGGGGCGGGAATCTCTGGAAACACCATATATTTT. Translating it yields CASSLGAGISGNTIYF.

This chain links TRBV5-1 with TRBJ2-3, with D unresolved. V was clipped by 0 bases and J by 5 bases, with 10 bases between them. Germline CDR1 is SGHRS and CDR2 is YFSETQ. The CDR3 runs to 14 residues. CDR3 DNA sequence: TGCGCCAGCAGCTTGGTGAGTTACGGAGATACGCAGTATTTT. Protein sequence: CASSLVSYGDTQYF. The complete variable domain, with remaining parts taken from reference TRBV5-1 and TRBJ2-3, reads KAGVTQTPRYLIKTRGQQVTLSCSPISGHRSVSWYQQTPGQGLQFLFEYFSETQRNKGNFPGRFSGRQFSNSRSEMNVSTLELGDSALYLCASSLVSYGDTQYFGPGTRLTVL.

The rearrangement uses TRBV7-9 and TRBJ1-1; 8 nucleotides match TRBD1. Germline values: CDR1 SEHNR, CDR2 FQNEAQ (reference sequence). Losses at the gene ends were 5 bases for V and 6 bases for J; bases not matched to a gene: 14. The length of the CDR3 is 16 residues. The CDR3 DNA is TGTGCCAGCAGCCACGTCAGGGGGCAGGGGGGCCCTGAAGCTTTCTTT. Its protein product is CASSHVRGQGGPEAFF.

The chain couples TRBV7-9 to TRBJ2-3, with D uncertain. The CDR3 extends over 11 amino acids. The ends were cut back, 7 bases at V and 6 bases at J, with 8 bases in the middle. The germline CDR1 and CDR2 sequences are SEHNR and FQNEAQ (reference sequence). CDR3 nucleotides: TGTGCCAGCAAAGAACAGGATACGCAGTATTTT. Translation gives CASKEQDTQYF.